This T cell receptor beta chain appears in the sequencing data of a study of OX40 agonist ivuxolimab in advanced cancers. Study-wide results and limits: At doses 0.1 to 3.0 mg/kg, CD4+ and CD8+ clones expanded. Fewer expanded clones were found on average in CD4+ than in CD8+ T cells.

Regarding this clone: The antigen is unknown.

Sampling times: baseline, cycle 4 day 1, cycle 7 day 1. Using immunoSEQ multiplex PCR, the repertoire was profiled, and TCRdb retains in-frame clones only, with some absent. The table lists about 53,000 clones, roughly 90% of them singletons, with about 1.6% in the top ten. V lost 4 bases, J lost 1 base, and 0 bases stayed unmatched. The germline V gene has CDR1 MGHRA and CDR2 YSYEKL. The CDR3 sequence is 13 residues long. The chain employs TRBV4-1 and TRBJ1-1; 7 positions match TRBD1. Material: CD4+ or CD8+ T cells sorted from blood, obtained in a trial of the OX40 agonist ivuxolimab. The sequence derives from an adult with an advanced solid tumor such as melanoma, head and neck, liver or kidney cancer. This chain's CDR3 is CASSRDRNTEAFF. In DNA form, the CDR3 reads TGCGCCAGCAGCCGGGACAGGAACACTGAAGCTTTCTTT.